These 30 T cell receptor beta chains originate from one sample sequenced in a study of PD-1 blockade in classical Hodgkin lymphoma. Time point here: newly diagnosed, previously untreated cHL patient sample. The study isolated CD8+ T cells from thawed PBMCs by magnetic negative selection. Profiled with immunoSEQ multiplex PCR; TCRdb holds only in-frame clones, not every one. The sample contains some 15,000 clones, around 93% of which appear only once. The sequenced sample consisted of CD8+ T cells from blood. Receptors originate from a human donor with classical Hodgkin lymphoma.

CDR3 nucleotide sequence: TGTGCCAGCAGCCAAATGGACAGGGTAAGCACTGAAGCTTTCTTT. Its protein product is CASSQMDRVSTEAFF. The chain carries TRBV4-2 and TRBJ1-1, with 8 bases lining up with TRBD1. The trim removed 2 bases at V and 4 bases at J, leaving 6 bases unmatched. The CDR3 spans 15 residues. Germline V CDR1 and CDR2: LGHNA, YNFKEQ.

This chain connects TRBV7-9 to TRBJ2-3; D is unresolved. This CDR3 is built from 15 residues. Trimming took off 1 base at V and 2 bases at J, with 10 bases between the two ends. Germline CDR1 and CDR2: SEHNR and FQNEAQ (reference sequence). The DNA for the CDR3 is TGTGCCAGCAGCTTAGTAATCGGAATCACAGATACGCAGTATTTT. This gives the protein CASSLVIGITDTQYF. Complete variable domain (other parts from reference TRBV7-9 and TRBJ2-3): DTGVSQNPRHKITKRGQNVTFRCDPISEHNRLYWYRQTLGQGPEFLTYFQNEAQLEKSRLLSDRFSAERPKGSFSTLEIQRTEQGDSAMYLCASSLVIGITDTQYFGPGTRLTVL.

The chain employs TRBV15 and TRBJ2-6, with D possibly being TRBD2 (5 bases). The CDR3 runs 16 residues. With 0 bases removed from V and 0 bases from J, the gap between germline ends came to 6 bases. In germline, CDR1 is LNHNV, CDR2 YYDKDF (reference sequence). The CDR3 reads CATSRDRGSGANVLTF. CDR3 sequence (DNA): TGTGCCACCAGCAGAGACCGGGGCTCTGGGGCCAACGTCCTGACTTTC.

The chain couples TRBV29-1 to TRBJ2-1, with D possibly TRBD1 on 6 matching bases. Trimming took 6 bases from V and 10 from J, leaving 16 bases between them. The CDR3 consists of 12 residues. CDR1 and CDR2 (germline): SQVTM, ANQGSEA. CDR3 DNA: TGCAGCGTGTCTCAGGGGATAGGGGAGCAGTTCTTC. The encoded protein is CSVSQGIGEQFF.

By share, this clone counts as large. The chain employs TRBV10-2 and TRBJ2-1; 10 bases line up with TRBD2. Germline V gives CDR1 WSHSY, CDR2 SAAADI. After removal of 7 bases from V and 5 bases from J, the junction contained 8 bases not matched to a gene. This CDR3 is 15 amino acids long. CDR3 bases: TGCGCCAGCAACTTACTAGCGGGACGGAACAATGAGCAGTTCTTC. Protein: CASNLLAGRNNEQFF.

The genes are TRBV4-1 and TRBJ2-7; TRBD2 agrees at 7 bases. The CDR3 totals 18 residues. Germline loops: CDR1 MGHRA, CDR2 YSYEKL. Trimming took 4 bases from V and 4 from J; bases not matched to a gene: 19. The CDR3: CASSLAEGREELSYEQYF. CDR3 in DNA: TGCGCCAGCAGCCTCGCGGAGGGACGGGAGGAATTATCGTACGAGCAGTACTTC.

The J gene is TRBJ1-2, the V gene TRBV27, with D possibly being TRBD1 (5 bases). Germline-derived CDR1 and CDR2 are MNHEY and SMNVEV (reference sequence). The CDR3 is 13 residues long. Trimming removed 7 bases at V and 4 bases at J, with 13 bases between. The CDR3 bases are TGTGCCAGCACTCCGGGACGGGGCTATGGCTACACCTTC. It translates to CASTPGRGYGYTF.

This clone was seen more than once but under ten times. V is TRBV11-2 and J is TRBJ1-3; D gene unclear. With 7 bases removed from V and 3 bases from J, the gap between germline ends came to 10 bases. The CDR3 runs 13 residues. Germline lookup yields CDR1 SGHAT and CDR2 FQNNGV. The CDR3 spells CASNPIGGNTIYF. In nucleotides, the CDR3 is TGTGCCAGCAACCCAATCGGTGGAAACACCATATATTTT.

The gene calls are TRBV19 and TRBJ1-1; 10 bases line up with TRBD1. The trim removed 4 bases at V and 3 bases at J, leaving 11 bases unmatched. Germline assignment: CDR1 LNHDA and CDR2 SQIVND (reference sequence). CDR3 size: 17 residues. The CDR3 DNA reads TGTGCCAGTAGTAACGGGAGGGGAGACAGGGGGCACACTGAAGCTTTCTTT. This codes for CASSNGRGDRGHTEAFF.

CDR3 sequence reads: CASSIVRRGNGEAFF. The DNA for the CDR3 is TGTGCCAGTAGTATTGTAAGGCGGGGGAACGGTGAAGCTTTCTTT. The V call is TRBV19, the J call TRBJ1-1, with D tentatively TRBD1 (5 bases). The CDR3 contains 15 residues. CDR1 is LNHDA, CDR2 SQIVND, per germline (reference sequence). The V and J ends lost 3 bases and 7 bases respectively, with 18 bases between them. The full variable domain, completed using reference TRBV19 and TRBJ1-1, is DGGITQSPKYLFRKEGQNVTLSCEQNLNHDAMYWYRQDPGQGLRLIYYSQIVNDFQKGDIAEGYSVSREKKESFPLTVTSAQKNPTAFYLCASSIVRRGNGEAFFGQGTRLTVV.

The chain uses TRBV13 and TRBJ2-7; TRBD1 might be the D (5 bases). This CDR3 comprises 12 residues. Looked up from germline, CDR1 is PRHDT and CDR2 is FYEKMQ (reference sequence). As DNA, the CDR3 is TGTGCCAGCAGCTTAGGCCGTGGGGCAGTGTATGTC. This gives the protein CASSLGRGAVYV.

The chain has TRBV28 and TRBJ2-7; a weak D match, TRBD1 (6 bases). The germline V gene encodes CDR1 MDHEN and CDR2 SYDVKM. The V and J ends lost 5 bases and 7 bases respectively, with 18 bases between them. This CDR3 is built from 14 residues. The CDR3 coding sequence is TGTGCCAGCAGTCCTCGGACAGACCCCGATGAGCAGTACGTC. It is translated as CASSPRTDPDEQYV.

The rearrangement uses TRBV7-9 and TRBJ1-2; D call uncertain. This CDR3 contains 17 residues. Trimming pared 3 bases from V and 5 bases from J, leaving 22 bases between. Germline V gene lookup returns CDR1 SEHNR and CDR2 FQNEAQ (reference sequence). The CDR3 is CASSLAETARLLYGYTF. In nucleotides, the CDR3 is TGTGCCAGCAGCTTGGCGGAGACGGCGCGGCTCCTTTATGGCTACACCTTC.

The rearrangement links TRBV6-5 to TRBJ2-1; D gene ambiguous. The CDR3 runs 13 residues. Germline CDR1 MNHEY, CDR2 SVGAGI. V gave up 8 bases and J gave up 2 bases, with 10 bases separating them. The chain's CDR3 is CASGPQAYNEQFF. In DNA form, the CDR3 reads TGTGCCAGCGGTCCCCAGGCCTACAATGAGCAGTTCTTC.

CDR3 sequence: CATSNLAGIADTQYF. CDR3 nucleotide sequence: TGTGCCACCAGCAATCTAGCGGGAATTGCAGATACGCAGTATTTT. This chain joins TRBV15 and TRBJ2-3; TRBD2 agrees at 9 bases. This CDR3 spans 15 amino acids. The germline V gene encodes CDR1 LNHNV and CDR2 YYDKDF (reference sequence). V lost 4 bases to trimming and J lost 4 bases; unmatched junction nucleotides: 6.

The V call is TRBV11-3, the J call TRBJ1-1; D is undetermined. Germline loops: CDR1 SGHNT, CDR2 YENEEA. The V and J ends lost 5 bases and 8 bases respectively, with 12 bases between them. The CDR3 totals 12 residues. The CDR3 bases are TGTGCCAGCAGCCCCGAATCAGAGGAAGCTTTCTTT. Amino acid sequence: CASSPESEEAFF.

V usage is TRBV10-3 and J usage is TRBJ2-3; 7 bases fit TRBD2. The trim removed 5 bases at V and 2 bases at J, leaving 10 bases unmatched. This CDR3 is built from 16 residues. Germline V gene sequence: CDR1 ENHRY, CDR2 SYGVKD. The CDR3 DNA follows: TGTGCCATCAGTTACACCGGGACTAATAACACAGATACGCAGTATTTT. Its protein product is CAISYTGTNNTDTQYF.

This chain links TRBV7-9 with TRBJ2-7; TRBD2 agrees at 7 bases. The CDR3 is 12 amino acids. Germline CDR1 and CDR2: SEHNR and FQNEAQ (reference sequence). The V segment lost 4 bases and the J segment 7 bases; nucleotides outside the gene matches: 4. The CDR3 bases are TGTGCCAGCAGCTCGGGAGCGGGGGAGCAGTACGTC. The encoded protein is CASSSGAGEQYV.

There are a few counts of this clone. The chain joins TRBV7-2 to TRBJ1-5; 7 positions match TRBD1. CDR1 SGHTA and CDR2 FQGNSA come from the germline V gene. The CDR3 spans 15 residues. J gave up 0 bases and V 5 bases, and 4 bases lay outside the gene matches. CDR3 in amino acids: CASSGGQHSNQPQHF. The CDR3 DNA reads TGTGCCAGCAGCGGGGGACAGCATAGCAATCAGCCCCAGCATTTT.

The chain combines TRBV7-9 with TRBJ2-1, with 15 bases matching TRBD2. Losses at the gene ends were 4 bases for V and 7 bases for J; bases not matched to a gene: 2. In germline, CDR1 is SEHNR, CDR2 FQNEAQ (reference sequence). This CDR3 comprises 15 residues. This CDR3 is CASSSGLAGGNEQFF. CDR3 nucleotide sequence: TGTGCCAGCAGCTCGGGACTAGCGGGAGGAAATGAGCAGTTCTTC.

DNA for the CDR3: TGCGCCAGCAGCTTTGGGACAGGGGGTTTCGTTCAGTACTTC. Translating it yields CASSFGTGGFVQYF. The genes are TRBV5-1 and TRBJ2-4; the match to TRBD1 covers 11 bases. With 2 bases clipped from V and 11 bases from J, the junction kept 6 bases outside the gene matches. The CDR3 is 14 amino acids. In germline, CDR1 is SGHRS, CDR2 YFSETQ.

The chain links TRBV6-1 to TRBJ2-7; the match to TRBD2 covers 9 bases. V lost 0 bases to trimming and J lost 11 bases; unmatched junction nucleotides: 11. The length of the CDR3 is 15 residues. CDR1 and CDR2 from the germline V gene are MNHNS and SASEGT. The CDR3 DNA follows: TGTGCCAGCAGTGAAGCTCGGCTAGCGGGACGGCTTGAGTACGTC. Translating it yields CASSEARLAGRLEYV.

V usage is TRBV7-6 and J usage is TRBJ2-1; 7 nucleotides align to TRBD2. This CDR3 has 16 amino acids. J was trimmed by 2 bases and V by 5 bases; bases with no gene match: 9. In germline, CDR1 is SGHVS, CDR2 FNYEAQ. The CDR3 nucleotides read TGTGCCAGCAGCCTCACTACTAGCGACGCCTACAATGAGCAGTTCTTC. Translating it yields CASSLTTSDAYNEQFF.

CDR3 bases: TGCGCCAGCAGCCAAGATGATGGGGGAGATACGCAGTATTTT. The encoded protein is CASSQDDGGDTQYF. The rearrangement links TRBV4-1 to TRBJ2-3, with D perhaps matching TRBD1 or TRBD2 (5 bases each). The CDR3 totals 14 residues. Trimming took off 0 bases at V and 5 bases at J, with 9 bases between the two ends. The germline CDR1 and CDR2 sequences are MGHRA and YSYEKL.

The chain combines TRBV28 with TRBJ1-2; D call uncertain. Trimming removed 2 bases from V and 2 bases from J, with 3 bases in between. This CDR3 has 12 amino acids. The germline V gene has CDR1 MDHEN and CDR2 SYDVKM. In DNA, the CDR3 is TGTGCCAGCAGTTTAGACAACTATGGCTACACCTTC. Translated, it gives CASSLDNYGYTF.

The chain links TRBV7-9 to TRBJ2-7; no definite D call. This CDR3 is 13 amino acids long. Trimming stripped 5 bases from V and 1 base from J, with 9 bases between. Germline lookup yields CDR1 SEHNR and CDR2 FQNEAQ (reference sequence). The CDR3 reads CASSPRQSYEQYV. CDR3 bases: TGTGCCAGCAGCCCCCGGCAGTCCTACGAGCAGTACGTC.

The genes are TRBV10-1 and TRBJ1-5; possible D gene TRBD1, 6 bases. Trimming cost V 4 bases and J 4 bases, with 17 bases left between them. The CDR3 has 16 amino acids. CDR1 and CDR2 from the germline V gene are WNHNN and SYGVQD (reference sequence). The CDR3 coding sequence is TGCGCCAGCAGTGGACTCGGGCAGGGGTGGAATCAGCCCCAGCATTTT. This sequence encodes CASSGLGQGWNQPQHF.

The chain employs TRBV5-4 and TRBJ1-1, with unresolved D. CDR1 is SGHNT, CDR2 YYREEE, per germline (reference sequence). This CDR3 spans 17 amino acids. Trimming shortened V by 0 bases and J by 6 bases, and 21 bases separated the two germline ends. The CDR3 loop is CASSLAVAGPLGPEAFF. The DNA for the CDR3 is TGTGCCAGCAGCTTGGCCGTGGCAGGACCGCTAGGGCCTGAAGCTTTCTTT. The variable domain in full, with the rest retrieved from reference TRBV5-4 and TRBJ1-1, is ETGVTQSPTHLIKTRGQQVTLRCSSQSGHNTVSWYQQALGQGPQFIFQYYREEENGRGNFPPRFSGLQFPNYSSELNVNALELDDSALYLCASSLAVAGPLGPEAFFGQGTRLTVV.

V and J are TRBV10-3 and TRBJ1-1, with D hard to call. Germline CDR1 and CDR2: ENHRY and SYGVKD. The CDR3 runs 13 residues. V lost 3 bases to trimming and J lost 0 bases, with 5 bases between them. The CDR3 bases are TGTGCCATCAGTGACAGGTTGAACACTGAAGCTTTCTTT. It yields the protein CAISDRLNTEAFF.

This chain links TRBV5-4 with TRBJ2-1; D is perhaps TRBD1 or TRBD2 (5 bases each). Trimming cost V 6 bases and J 4 bases, with 14 bases left between them. Per germline, CDR1 SGHNT and CDR2 YYREEE (reference sequence). This CDR3 comprises 14 residues. The CDR3 bases are TGTGCCAGCACCCCCGGGACCGGGTACAATGAGCAGTTCTTC. Protein: CASTPGTGYNEQFF.